This passage covers 23 T cell receptor beta chains from one sample sequenced in a study of T cells in Graves' hyperthyroidism and ophthalmopathy (dated 2019 in TCRdb). The library was prepared using multiplex PCR. Sequencing was performed on an Illumina HiSeq 2000. TCR beta CDR3 regions were amplified from RNA transcripts. A first-round RT-PCR of the TCR CDR3 used the HTBI primer set with the Qiagen OneStep RT-PCR kit. Using fastp at Q25 and MiXCR, TCRdb reprocessed the public reads and kept productive beta chains. CDR3 protein sequences are deduplicated, and each keeps its most common genes and DNA. The sample table shows hundreds of thousands of distinct CDR3 sequences, and about 14% are seen once. The ten largest clones capture 13% of the sample. The sequenced material came from blood. The source is a man between 18 and 29 years old with Graves' ophthalmopathy.

This clonotype was seen ten or more times. V gene TRBV7-9 combines with J gene TRBJ2-7; TRBD1 is a possible D gene (5 bases). V lost 5 bases and J lost 3, with 17 bases in between. The CDR3 is 15 amino acids. Germline CDR1 SEHNR, CDR2 FQNEAQ (reference sequence). The CDR3 reads CASSPLVKGYYEQYF. Here the CDR3 DNA reads TGTGCCAGCAGCCCCCTCGTGAAGGGGTACTACGAGCAGTACTTC.

This clonotype was recorded a few times. At one boundary the junction diverges from the germline segment, which might be a read error. This chain links TRBV27 with TRBJ2-1; 8 nucleotides align to TRBD2. CDR3 length: 16 residues. CDR1 and CDR2 (germline): MNHEY, SMNVEV (reference sequence). This chain's CDR3 is CASSLSKRGPYNERFF. Here the CDR3 DNA reads TGTGCCAGCAGTTTATCGAAGCGGGGGCCCTACAATGAGCGGTTCTTC.

V is TRBV6-1 and J is TRBJ1-2; D may be TRBD1 (5 bases). With 6 bases removed from V and 4 bases from J, the gap between germline ends came to 12 bases. Germline CDR1 reads MNHNS; CDR2 reads SASEGT. This CDR3 comprises 13 residues. CDR3 loop: CASRVTDGYGYTF. The CDR3 DNA sequence: TGTGCCAGCAGGGTGACAGACGGCTATGGCTACACCTTC.

This clonotype has ten or more counts. J is TRBJ2-3 and V is TRBV6-2 or TRBV6-3; either TRBD1 or TRBD2 may supply D (7 bases each). The V gene lost 6 bases and the J gene lost 5 bases, with 24 bases spanning the gap. CDR1 and CDR2 from the germline V gene are MNHEY and SVGEGT. The CDR3 extends over 17 amino acids. DNA of the CDR3: TGTGCCAGCAGAGCATCTAGCGGAGGGGGCGGGGTAGATACGCAGTATTTT. This sequence encodes CASRASSGGGGVDTQYF.

The V call is TRBV6-1, the J call TRBJ2-7, with TRBD1 matching 7 bases. Germline CDR1 is MNHNS and CDR2 is SASEGT. V gave up 8 bases and J gave up 3 bases; unmatched junction bases: 4. This CDR3 contains 12 residues. CDR3 sequence: CASGGQSYEQYF. CDR3 bases: TGTGCCAGCGGGGGACAGAGCTACGAGCAGTACTTC.

This clonotype was recorded at least ten times. The chain is built from TRBV30 and TRBJ1-1; TRBD1 might be the D (6 bases). The CDR3 runs 12 residues. Germline CDR1 and CDR2: GTSNPN and SVGIG (reference sequence). CDR3 amino acids: CGVDRLNTEAFF. The CDR3 DNA is TGTGGGGTGGACAGACTGAACACTGAAGCTTTCTTT.

This clonotype occurred a few times. DNA of the CDR3: TGTGCCAGCAGCGTAGAATATTGGAGCTCTGGAAACACCATATATTTT. Protein product: CASSVEYWSSGNTIYF. The chain couples TRBV9 to TRBJ1-3; D not certain. In germline, CDR1 is SGDLS, CDR2 YYNGEE. V was shortened by 0 bases and J by 0 bases, with 10 bases between the two germline ends. CDR3 size: 16 residues. The variable domain in full, completed from reference TRBV9 and TRBJ1-3, reads DSGVTQTPKHLITATGQRVTLRCSPRSGDLSVYWYQQSLDQGLQFLIQYYNGEERAKGNILERFSAQQFPDLHSELNLSSLELGDSALYFCASSVEYWSSGNTIYFGEGSWLTVV.

The J gene is TRBJ2-7, the V gene TRBV20-1; possibly TRBD1 or TRBD2 for D (5 bases each). CDR1 is DFQATT, CDR2 SNEGSKA, per germline (reference sequence). The length of the CDR3 is 12 residues. The ends were cut back, 3 bases at V and 5 bases at J, with 11 bases in the middle. The CDR3 loop is CSASRDGDEQYF. The CDR3, as DNA: TGCAGTGCTAGTCGGGACGGCGACGAGCAGTACTTC.

This clonotype was counted at least ten times. The chain carries TRBV2 and TRBJ2-1; 10 nucleotides line up with TRBD2. Germline loops: CDR1 SNHLY, CDR2 FYNNEI. This CDR3 is 15 amino acids long. The V gene end was trimmed by 3 bases and the J gene end by 7 bases; junction bases not matched to a gene: 6. The CDR3: CASSEVAGGGNEQFF. The CDR3 DNA sequence: TGTGCCAGCAGTGAGGTAGCGGGGGGTGGAAATGAGCAGTTCTTC.

This clonotype was seen ten or more times. The chain carries TRBV20-1 and TRBJ2-3; tentatively, D is TRBD1 or TRBD2 (5 bases each). V was clipped by 6 bases and J by 5 bases, with 21 bases between them. Germline lookup yields CDR1 DFQATT and CDR2 SNEGSKA (reference sequence). The CDR3 runs to 15 residues. The CDR3 reads CSALSRGGGGDTQYF. The CDR3 DNA reads as TGCAGTGCCTTGAGTCGGGGTGGGGGTGGAGATACGCAGTATTTT.

The chain recombines TRBV18 with TRBJ2-7; D ambiguous. Trimming cost V 0 bases and J 0 bases, with 9 bases left between them. Germline V gene sequence: CDR1 KGHSH, CDR2 LQKENI. CDR3 size: 15 residues. The CDR3 loop is CASSPPGRASYEQYF. The CDR3 DNA is TGTGCCAGCTCACCACCGGGTAGGGCCTCCTACGAGCAGTACTTC. The full variable domain, completed using reference TRBV18 and TRBJ2-7, is NAGVMQNPRHLVRRRGQEARLRCSPMKGHSHVYWYRQLPEEGLKFMVYLQKENIIDESGMPKERFSAEFPKEGPSILRIQQVVRGDSAAYFCASSPPGRASYEQYFGPGTRLTVT.

This clonotype was recorded many times. V is TRBV18 and J is TRBJ1-4, with D uncertain. CDR3 length: 12 residues. The V gene lost 6 bases and the J gene lost 10 bases, with 12 bases spanning the gap. The germline V gene has CDR1 KGHSH and CDR2 LQKENI. The CDR3 spells CASSPEEGKLFF. The CDR3 DNA reads as TGTGCCAGCTCTCCCGAAGAAGGAAAACTGTTTTTT.

J is TRBJ2-5 and V is TRBV12-3 or TRBV12-4; weak D call: TRBD1 (5 bases). The CDR3 is 15 amino acids. The V and J ends lost 1 base and 1 base respectively, with 10 bases between them. The CDR3, as DNA: TGTGCCAGCAGTTTAGGTGTGGGGCCCCAAGAGACCCAGTACTTC. Its protein product is CASSLGVGPQETQYF.

This clonotype has ten or more counts. The chain uses TRBV6-1 and TRBJ1-1; TRBD1 agrees at 7 bases. The CDR3 covers 16 residues. Germline CDR1 MNHNS, CDR2 SASEGT. J was trimmed by 0 bases and V by 7 bases; bases with no gene match: 11. CDR3 DNA sequence: TGTGCCAGCACCCAGGACAGGCGCCTCGTGAACACTGAAGCTTTCTTT. Translating gives CASTQDRRLVNTEAFF.

This clonotype was seen many times. CDR3 sequence reads: CASSERDSSTYEQYF. In nucleotides, the CDR3 is TGTGCCAGCAGTGAACGGGACTCAAGCACCTACGAGCAGTACTTC. The chain couples TRBV6-1 to TRBJ2-7; D might be TRBD2 (6 bases). Trimming stripped 2 bases from V and 2 bases from J, with 13 bases between. The CDR3 is 15 amino acids. CDR1 is MNHNS and CDR2 is SASEGT in the germline V gene.

The table lists this clonotype with many counts. The rearrangement uses TRBV6-1 and TRBJ2-5, with 7 bases matching TRBD1. J was trimmed by 5 bases and V by 4 bases; bases with no gene match: 13. The germline CDR1 and CDR2 sequences are MNHNS and SASEGT. CDR3 length: 16 amino acids. The CDR3 DNA is TGTGCCAGCAGTGCGCCGCCTTCCGGGACAGCTGAGACCCAGTACTTC. Its protein is CASSAPPSGTAETQYF.

This clonotype was counted ten times or more. The V call is TRBV7-6, the J call TRBJ2-1; D uncertain. Per germline, CDR1 SGHVS and CDR2 FNYEAQ. The CDR3 is 13 residues long. V was pared by 5 bases and J by 4 bases, with 9 bases between. Written as DNA, the CDR3 is TGTGCCAGCAGCAAAGGCAGGTACAATGAGCAGTTCTTC. Translated, it gives CASSKGRYNEQFF.

This clonotype was observed at least ten times. The V gene is TRBV29-1, the J gene TRBJ1-1; D unclear. Germline values: CDR1 SQVTM, CDR2 ANQGSEA. CDR3 length: 14 residues. Trimming shortened V by 4 bases and J by 0 bases, and 12 bases separated the two germline ends. Here the CDR3 DNA reads TGCAGCGTTGCTCCCACGGTTATGAACACTGAAGCTTTCTTT. Encoded protein: CSVAPTVMNTEAFF.

This chain connects TRBV15 to TRBJ2-3, with 7 bases fitting TRBD2. Losses at the gene ends were 6 bases for V and 6 bases for J; bases not matched to a gene: 6. The CDR3 has 13 amino acids. Germline values: CDR1 LNHNV, CDR2 YYDKDF (reference sequence). The CDR3 region has the DNA TGTGCCACCAGTGAACTAGCGCCCGATACGCAGTATTTT. Translated: CATSELAPDTQYF.

Worth noting for this clonotype: This could be a read error, since a much larger clone is one nucleotide away. Likely a read error: the CDR3 ends without its conserved phenylalanine or tryptophan. The chain employs TRBV15 and TRBJ1-1; weak D call: TRBD1 (6 bases). Germline CDR1 LNHNV, CDR2 YYDKDF (reference sequence). The CDR3 loop spans 18 amino acids. Trimming shortened V by 0 bases and J by 0 bases, and 17 bases separated the two germline ends. The CDR3 loop reads CATSRDYTSGAMNTEAFL. The CDR3 DNA is TGTGCCACCAGCAGAGACTACACCTCGGGGGCGATGAACACTGAAGCTTTCCTT.

This clonotype was detected many times. The chain combines TRBV14 with TRBJ2-3, with D tentatively TRBD2 (6 bases). Trimming cost V 5 bases and J 4 bases, with 10 bases left between them. This CDR3 contains 13 residues. CDR1 and CDR2 from the germline V gene are SGHDN and FVKESK. CDR3 protein: CASSVGGADTQYF. In DNA, the CDR3 is TGTGCCAGCAGCGTTGGAGGGGCAGATACGCAGTATTTT.

The chain has TRBV19 and TRBJ1-1; the match to TRBD1 covers 7 bases. The germline gives CDR1 LNHDA, CDR2 SQIVND (reference sequence). The CDR3 consists of 14 residues. V dropped 5 bases and J dropped 7; count of bases not matched to a gene: 10. CDR3 sequence: CASSQRQGALEAFF. The CDR3 bases are TGTGCCAGTAGTCAGAGACAGGGCGCCCTTGAAGCTTTCTTT.

This clonotype appeared many times. The chain recombines TRBV19 with TRBJ1-2; 8 nucleotides align to TRBD1. This CDR3 region has 12 residues. Germline V gives CDR1 LNHDA, CDR2 SQIVND (reference sequence). J gave up 1 base and V 11 bases, and 3 bases lay outside the gene matches. The CDR3 DNA reads TGTGCCGCAGGACAGGGTAACTATGGCTACACCTTC. This sequence encodes CAAGQGNYGYTF.